Shown below are 5 T cell receptor beta chains from a single sample sequenced in a study of blood T cell repertoires in COVID-19. This table comes from immunoSEQ multiplex PCR, and its TCRdb copy is limited to in-frame clones, with some not included. The sample includes approximately 210,000 clones, around 75% of them seen just once. Sequencing was carried out using peripheral blood. The receptors were gathered from a human donor in a cohort sampled during active COVID-19.

This chain connects TRBV7-9 to TRBJ1-5; 7 nucleotides align to TRBD1. Germline V gene lookup returns CDR1 SEHNR and CDR2 FQNEAQ (reference sequence). Trimming at V came to 5 bases and at J to 6 bases, leaving 4 bases not matched to a gene. CDR3 size: 13 residues. The CDR3 here is CASSPRDSQPQHF. The CDR3 region has the DNA TGTGCCAGCAGCCCCCGGGACAGTCAGCCCCAGCATTTT. Combining the CDR3 with reference TRBV7-9 and TRBJ1-5 gives the whole variable domain DTGVSQNPRHKITKRGQNVTFRCDPISEHNRLYWYRQTLGQGPEFLTYFQNEAQLEKSRLLSDRFSAERPKGSFSTLEIQRTEQGDSAMYLCASSPRDSQPQHFGDGTRLSIL.

The count of this clone is one. The chain joins TRBV11-2 to TRBJ2-7, with D uncertain. From germline, CDR1 is SGHAT and CDR2 FQNNGV. The V end lost 0 bases, the J end lost 5 bases, and 8 bases lay between the germline ends. The CDR3 is 13 amino acids. CDR3 DNA: TGTGCCAGCAGCTTAGATTTGGCAAACGAGCAGTACTTC. Residues: CASSLDLANEQYF.

In this sample, this clone turned up once. V usage is TRBV5-1 and J usage is TRBJ2-7; weak D call: TRBD1 (5 bases). The CDR3 totals 14 residues. Trimming removed 4 bases at V and 1 base at J, with 12 bases between. From germline, CDR1 is SGHRS and CDR2 YFSETQ. CDR3 DNA: TGCGCCAGCAGCGGTTTGACAGCTTCCTACGAGCAGTACTTC. Translating gives CASSGLTASYEQYF.

This clone was picked up a small number of times. The V gene is TRBV7-9, the J gene TRBJ1-5; 7 bases are a match to TRBD1. This CDR3 comprises 13 residues. CDR1 and CDR2 (germline): SEHNR, FQNEAQ (reference sequence). V was clipped by 5 bases and J by 8 bases; unmatched bases: 6. The CDR3 sequence: CASSTDRWEPQHF. The CDR3 coding sequence is TGTGCCAGCAGCACGGACAGGTGGGAGCCCCAGCATTTT.

The chain uses TRBV7-2 and TRBJ1-5, with D maybe TRBD1 (6 bases). Germline V gene lookup returns CDR1 SGHTA and CDR2 FQGNSA. The ends were cut back, 6 bases at V and 5 bases at J, with 14 bases in the middle. CDR3 length: 14 amino acids. CDR3 coding DNA: TGTGCCAGCAGTAACGACAGGTTGGATCAGCCCCAGCATTTT. Its protein is CASSNDRLDQPQHF.